Listed below are T cell receptor beta chains from one sample, sequenced in a study of T cell repertoires in cytomegalovirus infection. In TCRdb, the reads were re-called with MiXCR into one record per CDR3 protein. The sample shows about 920,000 distinct CDR3 sequences, roughly 30% of them seen only once. Antigens for these TCRs are unknown. Sequenced here: cultured CD8+ T cells from PBMCs, sampled from culture after CMV antigen stimulation. The receptors derive from a human donor in good health (CMV status not recorded). Some clones in this sample may be carry-over from other donors' samples. CDR3s include the opening cysteine and the closing phenylalanine or tryptophan. The D gene is left open where the match is weak. Only some rows state a clone size, as once, few, many or a class for expanded clones.

j_call v_call clone_size d_call cdr3_nt cdr3_aa
TRBJ2-5 TRBV4-1 - - TGCGCCAGCAGCCAAGATCTGGGTGCGGAGACCCAGTACTTC CASSQDLGAETQYF
TRBJ2-2 TRBV3-1 - TRBD1 TGTGCCAGCAGACACGACAGGGCAAGGAACACCGGGGAGCTGTTTTTT CASRHDRARNTGELFF
TRBJ2-3 TRBV19 - TRBD2 TGTGCCACCCGCGGGCTAGCGGGGGGGGCCACAGATACGCAGTATTTT CATRGLAGGATDTQYF
TRBJ2-2 TRBV12-5 few TRBD2 TGTGCTAGTGGTTTTGTAATCGGATTAGCGGGGGGTAACACCGGGGAGCTGTTTTTT CASGFVIGLAGGNTGELFF
TRBJ2-1 TRBV24-1 few TRBD1 TGTGCCACCAGTGATGACAGGGGATCCTACAATGAGCAGTTCTTC CATSDDRGSYNEQFF
TRBJ2-2 TRBV9 few - TGTGCCAGCAGCGTAGTCTGGGATTATACCGGGGAGCTGTTTTTT CASSVVWDYTGELFF
TRBJ1-2 TRBV7-9 - TRBD1 TGTGCCAGCACCGGACAGGGCTACTATGGCTACACCTTC CASTGQGYYGYTF
TRBJ2-3 TRBV12-3/TRBV12-4 few TRBD2 TGTGCCAGCAGGAACGGGTCTCCCCGGGGGGCAGATACGCAGTATTTT CASRNGSPRGADTQYF
TRBJ1-2 TRBV9 - - TGTGCCAGCAGCGTTGGACAGTTATACTATGGCTACACCTTC CASSVGQLYYGYTF
TRBJ2-7 TRBV6-5 few - TGTGCCAGCAGGCTAGGGGTTTCCTACGAGCAGTACTTC CASRLGVSYEQYF
TRBJ2-1 TRBV9 few TRBD1 TGTGCCAGCAGCGAGAGTGGGACAGTTAATGAGCAGTTCTTC CASSESGTVNEQFF
TRBJ2-6 TRBV7-8 few - TGTGCCAGTATCACTCGGGAATCTGGGGCCAACGTCCTGACTTTC CASITRESGANVLTF